The clone carrying this T cell receptor beta chain was seen repeatedly, ten times or more. The data were obtained in a study of regulatory T cells in long-lasting Graves disease. Background on the study: Duration of antithyroid drug therapy among newly diagnosed Graves' patients was under 3 months.

Noted time point: newly diagnosed GD, antithyroid drugs for less than 3 months. RNA from PBMCs was the source of the TCR library. Researchers made TCR beta libraries by using iRepertoire HTBI primers and running Arm-PCR on CDR3 regions. Via MiXCR, TCRdb re-called the multiplex PCR reads, giving one row per CDR3 protein. The sample contains roughly 380,000 distinct CDR3 sequences, about a sixth of which appear only once. With 4 bases removed from V and 6 bases from J, the gap between germline ends came to 12 bases. Germline lookup yields CDR1 SGHRS and CDR2 YFSETQ. The CDR3 is 13 residues long. The sample was also reused in another study, on T cells in Graves' hyperthyroidism and ophthalmopathy. That paper notes: The study excluded patients with uncontrolled infection, other autoimmune disease, pregnancy or lactation. Most expanded thyroid clonotypes above 0.001 recurred in blood. Through a model of 13 V-J features, ophthalmopathy was separated from stable hyperthyroidism.

This clonotype originated in a man between 40 and 49 years old with Graves disease. Sequenced here: peripheral blood mononuclear cells (PBMCs), sampled at new diagnosis, from a patient treated with antithyroid drugs. This chain connects TRBV5-1 to TRBJ2-3; D may be TRBD1 (6 bases). CDR3 region: CASSNPQGDTQYF. The CDR3 region has the DNA TGCGCCAGCAGCAACCCCCAGGGGGATACGCAGTATTTT.